This T cell receptor beta chain was identified in a study of cytotoxic CD8 clonotypes in ibrutinib-treated CLL listed by TCRdb under 2021. Notes on the research overall: The cohort was composed of approximately 11 relapsed/refractory and roughly 14 treatment-naive patients; IGHV unmutated status was identified in 17 patients. All remission and progressive disease samples were collected while patients were still receiving ibrutinib. Samples at response were collected after a median of about twelve months of treatment, with a range of about 6 to 36 months. Longitudinal samples were available for about 30% of the 86 trial participants. Cryopreserved peripheral blood mononuclear cells were collected before treatment, at response, and at either disease progression or sustained remission. On average, each sample yielded roughly 260,000 productive templates and roughly 95,000 productive rearrangements. Responses were partial in roughly 24 patients and complete in 2; after median 68 months follow-up, roughly 14 stayed in remission and around 12 progressed. Summary of the overall study and its limitations: Baseline clonality exceeded that of age-matched healthy donors and correlated strongly with circulating CD8+ T-cell counts. Clonality increased at ibrutinib response, stayed stable in sustained remission, and fell back toward baseline at progression. Public clonotypes were found to be uncommon and were observed to contract or remain stable during treatment; the increase in clonality was shown to reflect expansion of private clonotypes at ibrutinib response. Sampling times were not matched between patients in sustained remission and patients whose disease was progressing, and lymph node repertoires were not examined.

This clone came up a few times. No antigen is known for it. Base qualities are missing; no much larger clone stands one base away. A MiSeq instrument was used for deep resolution sequencing, which targeted depths ranging from 1 in 1 million up to 1 in 200,000 T cells, with coverage averaging 10x for each clonotype. The immunoSEQ hsTCRB Kit was used to generate TCR beta libraries. The study's processing was this. The data were analyzed with ImmunoSEQ Analyzer and ImmunoSEQ Data Assistant, and V, D and J gene assignments followed IMGT definitions. Clonality, which ranges from 0 to 1, was calculated by subtracting the normalized Shannon entropy of productive rearrangement frequencies from one. Only overrepresented clonotypes making up at least 0.05% of each patient's repertoire were included in the public clonotype analysis. Repertoires from about a dozen age-matched healthy donors in immuneACCESS were used as clonality controls. TCRdb retrieved this table from immuneACCESS and kept in-frame rearrangements only. Not all clones are present; in checked studies, unresolved V genes account for under half, and no reason is known for the remainder. Clone size and V and J calls were adopted from that table, with D and trimming inferred from the DNA. This sample holds about 300,000 clones; 60% to 80% were observed only once. The ten largest clones take up 6.3% of the sample.

Roughly 2 micrograms of genomic DNA were extracted from cryopreserved PBMCs for TCR beta library preparation. Longitudinal blood samples from CLL patients on ibrutinib monotherapy underwent high-throughput TCR beta sequencing. Patients were enrolled in a phase 2 open-label single-center ibrutinib monotherapy trial. The germline V gene (reference sequence) yields LNHNV for CDR1 and YYDKDF for CDR2. Counted from cysteine to phenylalanine, this CDR3 has 14 amino acids. Of all the DNA, just the CDR3 is kept, 42 bases in frame from base 1. The V end loses 4 bases and the J end loses 3 bases, and a stretch of 13 bases separates them.

The sequence derives from a human donor with chronic lymphocytic leukemia. Specimen: PBMCs, collected after 36 months of ibrutinib treatment. The chain was built from TRBV15 and TRBJ2-7; the D element could tentatively be TRBD1 or TRBD2, as 5 bases agree for each. CDR3 region: CATSIGGRLYEQYF. The DNA sequence is given as TGTGCCACCAGCATTGGGGGTCGGCTCTACGAGCAGTACTTC.